These 14 T cell receptor beta chains were all obtained from the same sample, sequenced in a study of beta chain features in type 1 diabetes. Whole-study findings and limits: A moderate, significant TCRB CDR3 shortening appeared in type 1 diabetes across four CD4+ subsets.

Expressed TCRB transcripts were sequenced, since all the RNA that had been isolated was reverse transcribed. Sequenced by immunoSEQ multiplex PCR; TCRdb stores in-frame clones only, minus some. The profile shows some 110,000 clones, approximately 16% of them singletons. These receptors' antigens are unknown. Sequencing was carried out using central memory CD4+ T cells from blood. The receptors here all came from a man aged 25-40 years with type 1 diabetes.

The chain employs TRBV20-1 and TRBJ2-3; no definite D call. Germline V gene data show CDR1 as DFQATT and CDR2 as SNEGSKA (reference sequence). The CDR3 is 10 amino acids. Trimming shortened V by 6 bases and J by 5 bases, and 6 bases separated the two germline ends. The CDR3 nucleotides are TGCAGTGCCTCTCGAGATACGCAGTATTTT. This translates into CSASRDTQYF.

This clone was observed a handful of times. V usage is TRBV5-6 and J usage is TRBJ2-4; TRBD1 matches 8 bases. The V and J ends lost 3 bases and 2 bases, in that order; junction bases with no gene match: 16. CDR1 is SGHDT, CDR2 YYEEEE, per germline. CDR3 size: 19 residues. The CDR3 reads CASSSLDWTGRRTKNIQYF. The CDR3 DNA reads as TGTGCCAGCAGCTCCTTAGATTGGACAGGGAGACGGACCAAAAACATTCAGTACTTC.

In its sample, this clone was seen a few times. The J gene is TRBJ2-3, the V gene TRBV29-1, with a weak D call TRBD1 (6 bases). The CDR3 loop spans 14 amino acids. Trimming stripped 7 bases from V and 5 bases from J, with 19 bases between. Germline CDR1 SQVTM, CDR2 ANQGSEA. The chain's CDR3 is CSAAQNRVGDTQYF. In DNA, the CDR3 is TGCAGCGCTGCGCAGAACAGGGTAGGAGATACGCAGTATTTT.

V usage is TRBV2 and J usage is TRBJ2-5; unclear D gene. The CDR3 sequence is 13 residues long. Trimming left V 7 bases short and J 0 bases short, with 9 bases between. CDR1 SNHLY and CDR2 FYNNEI come from the germline V gene. CDR3 sequence (DNA): TGTGCCAGCACGTTAGGATACCAAGAGACCCAGTACTTC. Its protein product is CASTLGYQETQYF. Drawing the rest from reference TRBV2 and TRBJ2-5, the complete variable domain is EPEVTQTPSHQVTQMGQEVILRCVPISNHLYFYWYRQILGQKVEFLVSFYNNEISEKSEIFDDQFSVERPDGSNFTLKIRSTKLEDSAMYFCASTLGYQETQYFGPGTRLLVL.

This clone has a handful of counts. The chain is built from TRBV5-6 and TRBJ1-6, with 9 bases matching TRBD1. The germline CDR1 and CDR2 sequences are SGHDT and YYEEEE. Losses at the gene ends were 0 bases for V and 6 bases for J; bases not matched to a gene: 7. This CDR3 is built from 17 residues. Written as DNA, the CDR3 is TGTGCCAGCAGCTTGGCTGAACAGGGGGCAGGTAATTCACCCCTCCACTTT. It yields the protein CASSLAEQGAGNSPLHF.

The chain is built from TRBV6-6 and TRBJ1-5; D uncertain. CDR3 length: 13 residues. The V end lost 6 bases, the J end lost 1 base, and 7 bases lay between the germline ends. CDR1 and CDR2 from the germline V gene are MNHNY and SVGAGI (reference sequence). Here the CDR3 reads CASSYVSNQPQHF. DNA for the CDR3: TGTGCCAGCAGCTATGTCAGCAATCAGCCCCAGCATTTT.

The CDR3 sequence is CASSDFGRAQETQYF. DNA of the CDR3: TGTGCCAGCAGTGATTTCGGCAGGGCCCAAGAGACCCAGTACTTC. The chain combines TRBV2 with TRBJ2-5; possibly TRBD1 for D (5 bases). The CDR3 loop spans 15 amino acids. The germline V gene encodes CDR1 SNHLY and CDR2 FYNNEI. V dropped 3 bases and J dropped 1 base, with 12 bases sitting between them.

This clone was counted a few times. J is TRBJ1-6 and V is TRBV30; no reliable D call. CDR1 and CDR2 from the germline V gene are GTSNPN and SVGIG (reference sequence). The V end lost 5 bases, the J end lost 0 bases, and 5 bases lay between the germline ends. The CDR3 covers 13 residues. The CDR3 protein is CAWDSSYNSPLHF. In DNA, the CDR3 is TGTGCCTGGGATAGCTCCTATAATTCACCCCTCCACTTT.

The genes are TRBV5-8 and TRBJ1-5; 7 nucleotides agree with TRBD1. V trimming: 4 bases; J trimming: 4 bases; junction bases outside the gene matches: 8. Germline assignment: CDR1 SGHTS and CDR2 YDEGEE. The length of the CDR3 is 15 residues. CDR3 sequence reads: CASSHGTAVNQPQHF. The CDR3 DNA sequence: TGTGCCAGCAGCCATGGGACAGCCGTGAATCAGCCCCAGCATTTT.

This clone was detected only a few times. V usage is TRBV7-8 and J usage is TRBJ2-7; tentatively, D is TRBD1 (6 bases). V lost 8 bases to trimming and J lost 2 bases, with 13 bases between them. This CDR3 region has 13 residues. Germline V gene lookup returns CDR1 SGHVS and CDR2 FQNEAQ. The CDR3 here is CASGNRVTYEQYF. CDR3 coding DNA: TGTGCCAGCGGCAACAGGGTAACCTACGAGCAGTACTTC.

This clone was detected a few times. This chain joins TRBV29-1 and TRBJ2-5, with D tentatively TRBD1 or TRBD2 (5 bases each). Trimming took 6 bases from V and 2 from J, leaving 10 bases between them. The CDR3 covers 12 residues. Germline lookup yields CDR1 SQVTM and CDR2 ANQGSEA. CDR3 bases: TGCAGCGTGGGGGTGAATCAAGAGACCCAGTACTTC. Translation gives CSVGVNQETQYF.

This clone was detected a few times. The rearrangement links TRBV6-6 to TRBJ1-3, with a tentative D call TRBD1 (6 bases). The germline gives CDR1 MNHNY, CDR2 SVGAGI (reference sequence). V lost 10 bases and J lost 4, with 20 bases in between. The CDR3 totals 15 residues. As DNA, the CDR3 is TGTGCCACCTCGAAGGGGGTTAAAGAAGGAAACACCATATATTTT. It yields the protein CATSKGVKEGNTIYF.

This clone was seen many times. This chain connects TRBV27 to TRBJ2-1; TRBD1 agrees at 9 bases. The trim removed 7 bases at V and 5 bases at J, leaving 9 bases unmatched. CDR3 length equals 15 residues. Germline values: CDR1 MNHEY, CDR2 SMNVEV (reference sequence). This chain's CDR3 is CASTAGWTGDNEQFF. The CDR3 region has the DNA TGTGCCAGCACCGCAGGGTGGACAGGGGACAATGAGCAGTTCTTC.

This clone was observed a single time. This sample includes further DNA sequences coding for the same CDR3. The genes are TRBV7-8 and TRBJ2-7; D call uncertain. Germline loops: CDR1 SGHVS, CDR2 FQNEAQ. V gave up 1 base and J gave up 4 bases, with 5 bases separating them. This CDR3 contains 12 residues. CDR3 sequence: CASSLVGYEQYF. The DNA for the CDR3 is TGTGCCAGCAGCTTAGTAGGGTACGAGCAGTACTTC.